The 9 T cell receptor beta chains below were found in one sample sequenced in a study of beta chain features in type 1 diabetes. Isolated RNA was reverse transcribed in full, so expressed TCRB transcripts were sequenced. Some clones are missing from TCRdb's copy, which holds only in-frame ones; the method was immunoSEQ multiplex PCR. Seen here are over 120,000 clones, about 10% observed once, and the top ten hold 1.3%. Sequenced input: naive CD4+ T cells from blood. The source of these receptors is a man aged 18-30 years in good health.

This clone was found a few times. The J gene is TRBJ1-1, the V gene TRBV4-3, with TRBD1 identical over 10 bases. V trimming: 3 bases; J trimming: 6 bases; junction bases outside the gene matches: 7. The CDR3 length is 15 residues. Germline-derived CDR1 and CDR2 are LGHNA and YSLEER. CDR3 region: CASSQPGQGKSEAFF. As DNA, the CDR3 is TGCGCCAGCAGCCAGCCGGGACAGGGGAAGTCTGAAGCTTTCTTT.

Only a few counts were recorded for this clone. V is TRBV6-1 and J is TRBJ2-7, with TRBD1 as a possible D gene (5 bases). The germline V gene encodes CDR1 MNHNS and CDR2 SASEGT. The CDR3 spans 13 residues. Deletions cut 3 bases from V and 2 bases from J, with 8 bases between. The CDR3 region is CASSEARAYEQYF. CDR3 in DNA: TGTGCCAGCAGTGAGGCCAGGGCCTACGAGCAGTACTTC.

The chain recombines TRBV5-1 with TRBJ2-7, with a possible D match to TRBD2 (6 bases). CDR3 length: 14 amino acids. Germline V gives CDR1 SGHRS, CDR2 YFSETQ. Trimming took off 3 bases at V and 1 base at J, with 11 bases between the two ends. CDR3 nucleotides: TGCGCCAGCAGCTGGGACGGGGGATCCTACGAGCAGTACTTC. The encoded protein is CASSWDGGSYEQYF.

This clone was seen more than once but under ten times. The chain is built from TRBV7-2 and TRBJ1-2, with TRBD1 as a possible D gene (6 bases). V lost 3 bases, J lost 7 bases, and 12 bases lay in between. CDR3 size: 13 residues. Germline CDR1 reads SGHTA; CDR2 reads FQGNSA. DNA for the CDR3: TGTGCCAGCAGCTTCAGACAGGACTCTGGCTACACCTTC. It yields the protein CASSFRQDSGYTF. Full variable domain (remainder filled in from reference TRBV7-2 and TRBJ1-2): GAGVSQSPSNKVTEKGKDVELRCDPISGHTALYWYRQSLGQGLEFLIYFQGNSAPDKSGLPSDRFSAERTGGSVSTLTIQRTQQEDSAVYLCASSFRQDSGYTFGSGTRLTVV.

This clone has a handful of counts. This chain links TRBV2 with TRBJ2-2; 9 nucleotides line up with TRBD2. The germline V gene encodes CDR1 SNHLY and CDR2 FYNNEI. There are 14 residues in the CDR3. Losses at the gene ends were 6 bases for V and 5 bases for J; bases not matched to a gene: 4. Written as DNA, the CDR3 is TGTGCCAGCAGAGCCCTAGCGGGGACCGGGGAGCTGTTTTTT. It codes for CASRALAGTGELFF.

CDR3 amino acids: CASTSGGPTYEQYF. The CDR3 DNA reads TGTGCCAGCACTAGCGGGGGCCCAACCTACGAGCAGTACTTC. The gene calls are TRBV6-5 and TRBJ2-7; 10 positions match TRBD2. The CDR3 consists of 14 residues. CDR1 is MNHEY and CDR2 is SVGAGI in the germline V gene. The trim removed 7 bases at V and 2 bases at J, leaving 5 bases unmatched.

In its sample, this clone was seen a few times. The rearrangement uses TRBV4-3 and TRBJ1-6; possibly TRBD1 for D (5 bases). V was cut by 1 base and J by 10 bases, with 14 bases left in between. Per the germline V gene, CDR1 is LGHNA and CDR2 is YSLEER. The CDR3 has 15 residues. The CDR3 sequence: CASSQARQFGSPLHF. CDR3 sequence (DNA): TGCGCCAGCAGCCAAGCTAGACAGTTCGGGTCACCCCTCCACTTT.

The CDR3 coding sequence is TGTGCCAGCAGCTTGGGACAGGGTAGGGAGACCCAGTACTTC. Amino acids: CASSLGQGRETQYF. This chain links TRBV5-6 with TRBJ2-5, with 7 bases lining up with TRBD1. The CDR3 loop spans 14 amino acids. Germline CDR1 SGHDT, CDR2 YYEEEE. V shed 0 bases and J 5 bases; nucleotides not matched to a gene: 4.

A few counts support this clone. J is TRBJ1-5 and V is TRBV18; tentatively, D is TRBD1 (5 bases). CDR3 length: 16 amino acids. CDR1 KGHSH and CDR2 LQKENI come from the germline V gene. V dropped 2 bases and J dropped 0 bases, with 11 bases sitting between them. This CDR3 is CASSPFPGDSNQPQHF. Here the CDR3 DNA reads TGTGCCAGCTCACCATTCCCGGGGGATAGCAATCAGCCCCAGCATTTT.